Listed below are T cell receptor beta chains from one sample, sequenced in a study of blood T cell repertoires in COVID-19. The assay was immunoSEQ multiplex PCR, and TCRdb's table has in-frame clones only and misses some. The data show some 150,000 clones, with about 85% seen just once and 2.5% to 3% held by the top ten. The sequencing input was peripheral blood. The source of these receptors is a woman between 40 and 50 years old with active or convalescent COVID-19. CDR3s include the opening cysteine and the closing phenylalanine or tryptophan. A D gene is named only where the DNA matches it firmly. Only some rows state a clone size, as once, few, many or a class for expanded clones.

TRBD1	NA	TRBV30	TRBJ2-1	TGTGCCTGGACCCAGGGGGACAATGAGCAGTTCTTC	CAWTQGDNEQFF
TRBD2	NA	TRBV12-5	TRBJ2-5	TGTGCTAGTGGTTTGGGGGCGGGACTAGCGGACCAAGAGACCCAGTACTTC	CASGLGAGLADQETQYF
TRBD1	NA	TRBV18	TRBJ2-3	TGTGCCAGCTCCCACAGGAGTGTCGGGACAGGGAAGGCAGATACGCAGTATTTT	CASSHRSVGTGKADTQYF
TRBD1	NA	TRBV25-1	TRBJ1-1	TGTGCCAGCCACAGGGGACGGGGTGAAGCTTTCTTT	CASHRGRGEAFF
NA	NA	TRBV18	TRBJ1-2	TGTGCCAGCTCACCCGGTGCGGGGGGCTATGGCTACACCTTC	CASSPGAGGYGYTF
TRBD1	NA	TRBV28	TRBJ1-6	TGTGCCAGCAGTTCAGCCGGTGGACAGGGTAATTCACCCCTCCACTTT	CASSSAGGQGNSPLHF
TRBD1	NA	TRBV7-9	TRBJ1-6	TGTGCCAGCAGCTTGCAGACAGGGTATAATTCACCCCTCCACTTT	CASSLQTGYNSPLHF
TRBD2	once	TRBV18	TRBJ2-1	TGTGCCAGCTCACCCTTGGGACTAGCGGGAGGCCGCTCCTACAATGAGCAGTTCTTC	CASSPLGLAGGRSYNEQFF
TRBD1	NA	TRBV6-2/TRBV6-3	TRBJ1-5	TGTGCCAGCAGCCTACCCCGGTATACAGGGACAGGGGGCTCCAATCAGCCCCAGCATTTT	CASSLPRYTGTGGSNQPQHF
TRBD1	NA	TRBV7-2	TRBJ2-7	TGTGCCAGCAGCTTAGAAGGACAGGGCACCTACGAGCAGTACTTC	CASSLEGQGTYEQYF
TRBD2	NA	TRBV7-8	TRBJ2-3	TGTGCCATAGCGGGAGGACGCACAGATACGCAGTATTTT	CAIAGGRTDTQYF
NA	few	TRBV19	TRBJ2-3	TGTGCCACGCGGGACCTAGATACGCAGTATTTT	CATRDLDTQYF
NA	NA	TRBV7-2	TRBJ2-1	TGTGCCAGCAGCTTAGAGGTGGCCGGGAATGAGCAGTTCTTC	CASSLEVAGNEQFF
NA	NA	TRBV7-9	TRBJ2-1	TGTGCCAGCAGCTTCCCCGGGGGCAATGAGCAGTTCTTC	CASSFPGGNEQFF
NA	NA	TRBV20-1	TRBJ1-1	TGCAGTGCGAGTTCAGGGGCCCCGAACACTGAAGCTTTCTTT	CSASSGAPNTEAFF